These 10 T cell receptor beta chains were sequenced from one sample in a study of blood T cell repertoires in COVID-19. Profiled with immunoSEQ multiplex PCR; TCRdb holds only in-frame clones, not every one. The sample has roughly 200,000 clones; approximately 92% are singletons. The sequencing input was peripheral blood. The receptor set was obtained from a man aged 50-59 years with acute or convalescent COVID-19.

This chain links TRBV11-3 with TRBJ2-1; D is undetermined. From germline, CDR1 is SGHNT and CDR2 YENEEA. V was trimmed by 3 bases and J by 10 bases, leaving 10 bases between them. CDR3 size: 12 residues. The CDR3 loop is CASSFDDTEQFF. The CDR3 region has the DNA TGTGCCAGCAGCTTCGACGACACCGAGCAGTTCTTC.

This clone was seen a single time. The rearrangement uses TRBV9 and TRBJ2-7; 7 bases fit TRBD2. The ends lost 0 bases at V and 3 bases at J; junction bases unmatched: 0. This CDR3 is built from 13 residues. CDR1 SGDLS and CDR2 YYNGEE come from the germline V gene. CDR3 nucleotide sequence: TGTGCCAGCAGCGTAGGGACTAGCTACGAGCAGTACTTC. Protein: CASSVGTSYEQYF.

The chain carries TRBV7-3 and TRBJ2-1; 9 bases fit TRBD2. The CDR3 is 14 residues long. V was clipped by 2 bases and J by 7 bases; unmatched bases: 3. Germline V gives CDR1 SGHTA, CDR2 FQGTGA. In DNA form, the CDR3 reads TGTGCCAGCAGCTTAGCAAGCGGGGGGAATGAGCAGTTCTTC. Translation: CASSLASGGNEQFF. The variable domain in full, with the rest retrieved from reference TRBV7-3 and TRBJ2-1, is GAGVSQTPSNKVTEKGKYVELRCDPISGHTALYWYRQSLGQGPEFLIYFQGTGAADDSGLPNDRFFAVRPEGSVSTLKIQRTERGDSAVYLCASSLASGGNEQFFGPGTRLTVL.

This chain links TRBV6-5 with TRBJ1-1; D might be TRBD1 (6 bases). The germline gives CDR1 MNHEY, CDR2 SVGAGI. CDR3 length: 14 amino acids. With 5 bases removed from V and 0 bases from J, the gap between germline ends came to 10 bases. CDR3 protein: CASSLGTLNTEAFF. Here the CDR3 DNA reads TGTGCCAGCAGTCTTGGGACATTGAACACTGAAGCTTTCTTT.

This chain joins TRBV24-1 and TRBJ1-4, with TRBD1 as a possible D gene (5 bases). Germline CDR1 is KGHDR and CDR2 is SFDVKD. V was trimmed by 1 base and J by 4 bases, leaving 9 bases between them. This CDR3 has 15 amino acids. The CDR3 reads CATSDLATDNEKLFF. The DNA for the CDR3 is TGTGCCACCAGTGATTTAGCGACAGATAATGAAAAACTGTTTTTT.

The V gene is TRBV12-3 or TRBV12-4, the J gene TRBJ1-1; weak D call: TRBD1 (6 bases). The V end was cut by 6 bases, the J end by 11 bases, with 13 bases between. This CDR3 is 11 amino acids long. The CDR3 DNA sequence: TGTGCCAGCAGAACCTTGGGGGCCGCTTTCTTT. This codes for CASRTLGAAFF.

The chain employs TRBV3-1 (or the pseudogene TRBV3-2) and TRBJ1-5; 7 bases line up with TRBD1. The V gene's germline CDR1 is LGHDT and CDR2 YNNKEL (reference sequence). There are 14 residues in the CDR3. With V trimmed by 5 bases and J by 1 base, 2 bases remained unmatched. The CDR3 region has the DNA TGTGCCAGCAGCTACAGGGGCAGCAATCAGCCCCAGCATTTT. It specifies CASSYRGSNQPQHF.

This clone was found once. The chain has TRBV5-4 and TRBJ2-7, with D perhaps TRBD2 (6 bases). The CDR3 is 13 amino acids. Germline values: CDR1 SGHNT, CDR2 YYREEE (reference sequence). Trimming pared 4 bases from V and 6 bases from J, leaving 14 bases between. CDR3 DNA: TGTGCCAGCAGCGCATGGGCGGGATCCGAGCAGTACTTC. Translated, it gives CASSAWAGSEQYF. Using reference TRBV5-4 and TRBJ2-7 for the parts outside the CDR3, the full variable domain is ETGVTQSPTHLIKTRGQQVTLRCSSQSGHNTVSWYQQALGQGPQFIFQYYREEENGRGNFPPRFSGLQFPNYSSELNVNALELDDSALYLCASSAWAGSEQYFGPGTRLTVT.

V is TRBV6-5 and J is TRBJ2-7; TRBD2 agrees at 7 bases. The CDR3 spans 15 residues. Per the germline V gene, CDR1 is MNHEY and CDR2 is SVGAGI. The ends lost 4 bases at V and 0 bases at J; junction bases unmatched: 6. The CDR3 nucleotides are TGTGCCAGCAGTTTCCTAGCGGAGATCTCCTACGAGCAGTACTTC. Amino acids: CASSFLAEISYEQYF.

Only one count was recorded for this clone. This chain links TRBV4-1 with TRBJ2-3, with 7 positions matching TRBD2. This CDR3 has 17 amino acids. Trimming cost V 1 base and J 1 base; bases outside gene matches: 8. The germline gives CDR1 MGHRA, CDR2 YSYEKL. CDR3 sequence reads: CASSQGEGLRGTDTQYF. As DNA, the CDR3 is TGCGCCAGCAGCCAAGGGGAGGGCCTGAGGGGCACAGATACGCAGTATTTT.